The text below deals with one TCR beta chain. Its antigen is not known. One junction end does not reproduce the germline sequence, and a read error may be involved. This entry belongs to a study of T cells in Graves' hyperthyroidism and ophthalmopathy. Looking at the study overall: Peripheral blood sampling occurred at initial diagnosis, before any treatment.

The TCR beta CDR3 regions underwent amplification using RNA transcripts as the source. Carried out on the TCR CDR3, a first-round RT-PCR used the HTBI primer set. TCRdb redid the calling of the multiplex PCR reads with MiXCR, one entry per CDR3 protein. The top ten hold 7.5% to 9% of the sample, which has some 460,000 distinct CDR3 sequences, around 16% seen once. Study-wide points: Classification by a 13 V-J model distinguished ophthalmopathy from stable hyperthyroidism.

In germline, CDR1 is DFQATT, CDR2 SNEGSKA (reference sequence). This CDR3 spans 12 amino acids. The definition of stable Graves' hyperthyroidism was no ophthalmopathy progression within 18 months. Those with hyperthyroidism were 18 to 65 years old, newly diagnosed, and ill for under 2 months. The sample comprised blood. The sequence was obtained from a woman aged 18-29 years with Graves' hyperthyroidism. The gene calls are TRBV20-1 and TRBJ1-1; D might be TRBD1 (5 bases). In DNA, the CDR3 is TGCAGTGCTAGAACTCGGGGACCTGAGGCTTTCTTT. Translation gives CSARTRGPEAFF.